This TCR beta chain was captured by sequencing in a study of cytomegalovirus exposure and HLA in healthy donors. This CDR3 contains 16 residues. V lost 0 bases and J lost 2, with 8 bases in between. CDR1 MNHEY and CDR2 SVGAGI come from the germline V gene. The table came from immunoSEQ multiplex PCR; TCRdb's copy has only in-frame clones and leaves some out. The repertoire includes approximately 150,000 clones, approximately 86% of them detected once, and 7.5% to 9% sits in the top ten. This clone turned up a few times. The rearrangement joins TRBV6-5 to TRBJ2-6, with a possible D match to TRBD2 (5 bases). The source of this sequence is a man between 18 and 29 years old in good health and CMV-seropositive. Sequencing was carried out using PBMCs. The CDR3 loop reads CASSYSGSTGANVLTF. The CDR3 nucleotides are TGTGCCAGCAGTTACTCGGGGAGTACTGGGGCCAACGTCCTGACTTTC.